This T cell receptor beta chain was recorded in a study of T cell responses to AZD1222 COVID-19 vaccine. Method: immunoSEQ multiplex PCR; TCRdb's copy keeps in-frame clones and lacks some. The repertoire includes 150,000 to 200,000 clones, approximately 89% of them detected once, and around 3.5% sits in the top ten. Germline V gene lookup returns CDR1 LGHDT and CDR2 YNNKEL (reference sequence). Trimming pared 5 bases from V and 3 bases from J, leaving 10 bases between. The CDR3 is 13 residues long. The clonotype was recovered from an adult who received the AZD1222 COVID-19 vaccine. The V and J genes are TRBV3-1 (or the pseudogene TRBV3-2) and TRBJ2-5; TRBD2 might be the D (6 bases). Sequencing was performed on peripheral blood, taken 28 days after the second AZD1222 dose. CDR3: CASSFSGKETQYF. The DNA for the CDR3 is TGTGCCAGCAGCTTTAGCGGAAAAGAGACCCAGTACTTC.